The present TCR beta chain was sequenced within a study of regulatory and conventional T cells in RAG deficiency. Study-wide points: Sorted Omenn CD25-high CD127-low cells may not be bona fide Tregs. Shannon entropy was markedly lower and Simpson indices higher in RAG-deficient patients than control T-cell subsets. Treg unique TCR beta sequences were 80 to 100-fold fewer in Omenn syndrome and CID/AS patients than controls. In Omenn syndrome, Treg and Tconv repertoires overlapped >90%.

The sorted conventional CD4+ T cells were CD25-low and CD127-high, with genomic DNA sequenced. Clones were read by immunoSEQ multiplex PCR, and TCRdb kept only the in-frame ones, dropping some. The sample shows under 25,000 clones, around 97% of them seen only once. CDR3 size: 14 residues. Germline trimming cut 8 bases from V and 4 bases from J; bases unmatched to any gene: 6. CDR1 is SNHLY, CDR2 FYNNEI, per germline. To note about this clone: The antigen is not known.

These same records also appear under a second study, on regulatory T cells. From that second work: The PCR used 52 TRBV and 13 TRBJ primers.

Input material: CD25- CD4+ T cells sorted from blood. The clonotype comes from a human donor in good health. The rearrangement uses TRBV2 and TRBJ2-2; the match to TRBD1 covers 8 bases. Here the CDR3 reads CASVTGAFTGELFF. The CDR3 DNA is TGTGCCAGCGTGACAGGGGCGTTCACCGGGGAGCTGTTTTTT.